What follows are 2 T cell receptor beta chains derived from one specimen sequenced in a study of neoadjuvant nivolumab and ipilimumab in lung cancer. The repertoire was sequenced with immunoSEQ multiplex PCR; TCRdb's copy has only in-frame clones and lacks some. Here the sample spans about 33,000 clones, around 90% being singletons. The specimen was peripheral blood, collected after neoadjuvant nivolumab, alone or with ipilimumab, at or shortly before surgery. Every receptor here comes from an adult with non-small cell lung cancer.

The CDR3 region is CASSQMDRGNTEAFF. In DNA form, the CDR3 reads TGTGCCAGCAGCCAAATGGACAGGGGGAACACTGAAGCTTTCTTT. The chain couples TRBV14 to TRBJ1-1, with 9 bases identical to TRBD1. This CDR3 region has 15 residues. V lost 2 bases, J lost 1 base, and 2 bases stayed unmatched. Germline V lookup: CDR1 SGHDN, CDR2 FVKESK.

This clone was detected a few times. This rearrangement joins TRBV5-4 to TRBJ2-2; D may be TRBD2 (5 bases). The CDR3 consists of 18 residues. Per the germline V gene, CDR1 is SGHNT and CDR2 is YYREEE (reference sequence). Between the trimmed V and J ends, which lost 2 bases and 0 bases, there was a span of 17 bases. CDR3 nucleotide sequence: TGTGCCAGCAGCTTAACGCGCGGGCAGACGACGAACACCGGGGAGCTGTTTTTT. Protein product: CASSLTRGQTTNTGELFF.